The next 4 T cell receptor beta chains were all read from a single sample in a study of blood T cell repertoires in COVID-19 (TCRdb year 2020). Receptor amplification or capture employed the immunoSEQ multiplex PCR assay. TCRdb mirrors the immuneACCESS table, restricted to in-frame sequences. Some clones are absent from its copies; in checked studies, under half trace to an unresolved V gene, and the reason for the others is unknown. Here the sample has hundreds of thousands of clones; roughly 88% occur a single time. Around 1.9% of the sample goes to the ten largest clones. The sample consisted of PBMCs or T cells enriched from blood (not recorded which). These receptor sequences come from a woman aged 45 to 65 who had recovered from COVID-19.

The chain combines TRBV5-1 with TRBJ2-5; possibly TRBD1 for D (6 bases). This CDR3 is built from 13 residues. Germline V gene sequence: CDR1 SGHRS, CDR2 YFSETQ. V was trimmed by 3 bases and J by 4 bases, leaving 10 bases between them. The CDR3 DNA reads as TGCGCCAGCAGCTCCCGGGACACAGAGACCCAGTACTTC. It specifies CASSSRDTETQYF.

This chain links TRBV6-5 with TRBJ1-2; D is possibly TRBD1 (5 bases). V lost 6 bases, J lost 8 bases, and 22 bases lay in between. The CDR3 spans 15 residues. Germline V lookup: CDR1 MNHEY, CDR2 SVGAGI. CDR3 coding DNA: TGTGCCAGCAGAACAAGGGTTCCGGGGGTGGTCGGCTACACCTTC. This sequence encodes CASRTRVPGVVGYTF.

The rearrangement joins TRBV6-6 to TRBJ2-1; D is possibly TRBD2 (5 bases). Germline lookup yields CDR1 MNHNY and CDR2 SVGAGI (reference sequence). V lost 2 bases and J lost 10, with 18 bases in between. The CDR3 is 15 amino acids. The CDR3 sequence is CASSYGLSIKDEQFF. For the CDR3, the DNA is TGTGCCAGCAGTTACGGACTTTCAATTAAAGACGAGCAGTTCTTC.

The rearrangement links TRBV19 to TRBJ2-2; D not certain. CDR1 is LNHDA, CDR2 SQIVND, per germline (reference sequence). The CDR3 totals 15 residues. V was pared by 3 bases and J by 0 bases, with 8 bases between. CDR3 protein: CASSIGTSNTGELFF. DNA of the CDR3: TGTGCCAGTAGTATCGGTACTTCGAACACCGGGGAGCTGTTTTTT.